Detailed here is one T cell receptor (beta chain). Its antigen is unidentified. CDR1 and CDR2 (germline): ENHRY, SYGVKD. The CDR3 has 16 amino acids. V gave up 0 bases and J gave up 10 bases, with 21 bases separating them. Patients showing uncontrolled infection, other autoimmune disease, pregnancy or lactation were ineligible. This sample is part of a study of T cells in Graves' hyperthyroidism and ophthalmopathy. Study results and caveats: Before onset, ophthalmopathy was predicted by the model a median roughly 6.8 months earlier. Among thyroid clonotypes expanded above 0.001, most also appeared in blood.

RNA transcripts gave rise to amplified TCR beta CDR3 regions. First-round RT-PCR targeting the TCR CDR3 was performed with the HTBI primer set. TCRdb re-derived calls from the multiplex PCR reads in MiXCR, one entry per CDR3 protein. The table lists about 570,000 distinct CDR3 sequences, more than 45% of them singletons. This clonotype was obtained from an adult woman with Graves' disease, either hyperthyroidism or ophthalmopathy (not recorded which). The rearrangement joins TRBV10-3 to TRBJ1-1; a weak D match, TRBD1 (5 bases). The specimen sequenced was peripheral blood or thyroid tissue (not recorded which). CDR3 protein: CAISESRGDVLPSAFF. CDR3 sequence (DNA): TGTGCCATCAGTGAGTCGAGAGGGGACGTACTACCTTCAGCTTTCTTT.